This TCR beta chain was identified during a study of PD-L1 blockade in urothelial cancer. About the research overall: Patients initiated atezolizumab at some point between 2014 and 2015 at 1,200 mg intravenously every 3 weeks.

Time point reported: pretreatment peripheral blood. Overall study findings and caveats: Durable-benefit cases showed more tumor-associated blood clone expansion at 3 weeks.

Comment on this clone: Its target is not known.

Spiking of synthetic TCR analog templates was performed in each PCR. Sequencing was performed with immunoSEQ multiplex PCR; in TCRdb, only in-frame clones are kept and a portion is missing. This table has approximately 94,000 clones, 87% appearing once. Source: PBMCs, taken around atezolizumab (anti-PD-L1) treatment. This receptor was obtained from a man aged 55 to 70 with urothelial cancer.

The CDR3 coding sequence is TGTGCCAGCACCTCGGGCCTAGCGGGTAGAGAGACCCAGTACTTC. Translating gives CASTSGLAGRETQYF. The V call is TRBV6-5, the J call TRBJ2-5; 8 bases line up with TRBD2. This CDR3 spans 15 amino acids. Germline CDR1 and CDR2: MNHEY and SVGAGI. Trimming at V came to 7 bases and at J to 4 bases, leaving 11 bases not matched to a gene.